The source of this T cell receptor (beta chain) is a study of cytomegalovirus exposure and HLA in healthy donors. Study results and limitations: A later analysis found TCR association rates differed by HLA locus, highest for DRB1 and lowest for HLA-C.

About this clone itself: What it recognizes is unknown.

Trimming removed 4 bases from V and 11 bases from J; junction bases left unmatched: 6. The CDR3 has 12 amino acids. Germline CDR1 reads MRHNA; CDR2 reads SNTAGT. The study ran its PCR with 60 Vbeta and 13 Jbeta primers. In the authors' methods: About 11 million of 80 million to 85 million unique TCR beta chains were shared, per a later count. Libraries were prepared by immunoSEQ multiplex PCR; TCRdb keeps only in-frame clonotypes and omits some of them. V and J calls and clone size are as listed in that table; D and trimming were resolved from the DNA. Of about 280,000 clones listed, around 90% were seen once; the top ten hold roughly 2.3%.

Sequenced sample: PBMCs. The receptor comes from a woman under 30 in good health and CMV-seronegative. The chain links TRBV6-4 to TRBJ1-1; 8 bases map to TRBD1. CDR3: CASSGSGGLAFF. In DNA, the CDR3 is TGTGCCAGCAGTGGCTCAGGGGGCTTGGCTTTCTTT.